This T cell receptor beta chain is drawn from a study of T cells in Graves' hyperthyroidism and ophthalmopathy. Background on the study: Peripheral blood draws took place at initial diagnosis, ahead of any treatment.

RNA transcripts were the template for amplifying TCR beta CDR3 regions. During a first-round RT-PCR of the TCR CDR3, the HTBI primer set was used. TCRdb recomputed calls from the multiplex PCR reads with MiXCR, one row per CDR3 protein. The sample has nearly 600,000 distinct CDR3 sequences; roughly 13% are singletons. Disease duration under 2 months; hyperthyroidism patients were aged 18 to 65. Study findings and constraints: Patients with ophthalmopathy were separated from those with stable hyperthyroidism by a 13 V-J model. Before onset, ophthalmopathy was predicted by the model a median 6.5 months earlier.

This clonotype was seen only a few times. Its antigen is undetermined. This CDR3 comprises 12 residues. Trimming pared 3 bases from V and 6 bases from J, leaving 8 bases between. Germline loops: CDR1 MDHEN, CDR2 SYDVKM. The sample comprised blood. V is TRBV28 and J is TRBJ1-1; weak D call: TRBD1 (6 bases). This TCR derives from a woman aged 25 to 39 with Graves' hyperthyroidism that later progressed to Graves' ophthalmopathy. CDR3 coding DNA: TGTGCCAGCAGTTTTCGGGGGCCTGAAGCTTTCTTT. This encodes CASSFRGPEAFF.